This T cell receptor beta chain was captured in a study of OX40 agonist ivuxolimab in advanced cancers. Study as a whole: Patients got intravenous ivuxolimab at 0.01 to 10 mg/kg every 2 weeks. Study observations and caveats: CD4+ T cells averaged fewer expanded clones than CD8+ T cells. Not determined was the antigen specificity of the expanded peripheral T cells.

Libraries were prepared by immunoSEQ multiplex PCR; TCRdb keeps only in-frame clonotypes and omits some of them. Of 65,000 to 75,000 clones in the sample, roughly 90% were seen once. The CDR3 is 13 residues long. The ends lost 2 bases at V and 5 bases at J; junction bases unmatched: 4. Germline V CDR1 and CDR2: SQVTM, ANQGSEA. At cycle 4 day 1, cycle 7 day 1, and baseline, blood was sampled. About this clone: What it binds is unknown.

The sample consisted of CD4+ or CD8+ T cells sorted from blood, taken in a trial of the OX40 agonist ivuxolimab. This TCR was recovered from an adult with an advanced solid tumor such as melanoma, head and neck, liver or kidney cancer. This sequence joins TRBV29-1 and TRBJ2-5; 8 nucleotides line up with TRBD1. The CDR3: CSVETTGVETQYF. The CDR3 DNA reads TGCAGCGTTGAAACGACAGGGGTGGAGACCCAGTACTTC.